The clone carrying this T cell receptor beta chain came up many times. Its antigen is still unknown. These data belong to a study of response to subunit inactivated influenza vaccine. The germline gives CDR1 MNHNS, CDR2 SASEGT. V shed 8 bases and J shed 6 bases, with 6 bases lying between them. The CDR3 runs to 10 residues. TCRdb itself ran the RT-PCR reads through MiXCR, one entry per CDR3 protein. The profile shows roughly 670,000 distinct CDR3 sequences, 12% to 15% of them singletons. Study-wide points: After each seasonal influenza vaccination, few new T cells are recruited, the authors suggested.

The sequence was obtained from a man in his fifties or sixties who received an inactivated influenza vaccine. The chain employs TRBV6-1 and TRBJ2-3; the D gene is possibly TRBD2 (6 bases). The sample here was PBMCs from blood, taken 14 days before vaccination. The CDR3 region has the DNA TGTGCCAGCGGAGGGGATACGCAGTATTTT. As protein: CASGGDTQYF.